The 13 T cell receptor beta chains in this list originate from one sample, sequenced in a study of graft-versus-host responses after intestinal transplantation. The assay was immunoSEQ multiplex PCR, and TCRdb's table has in-frame clones only and misses some. Among about 3,000 clones, 31% were seen once, and the ten largest hold approximately 6.2%. Sequencing was performed on alloreactive CD4+ T cells from a mixed lymphocyte reaction culture, taken before transplantation. Subset given: CFSE-low proliferating T cells sorted from approximately 6-day pre-transplant mixed lymphocyte reaction (GvH or HvG direction). These receptors all come from a human patient who was an organ donor for intestinal transplantation.

This clone was seen more than once but under ten times. In nucleotides, the CDR3 is TGTGCCAGCAGTTACAGACAGGGGTATGGCTACACCTTC. Translating it yields CASSYRQGYGYTF. The chain carries TRBV6-6 and TRBJ1-2; 8 bases are shared with TRBD1. This CDR3 comprises 13 residues. Germline assignment: CDR1 MNHNY and CDR2 SVGAGI (reference sequence). With V trimmed by 2 bases and J by 5 bases, 1 base remained unmatched.

This clone was detected only a few times. At one of its ends the junction is not consistent with the germline gene, which may arise from a read error. This sample also contains other DNA sequences that code for the same CDR3. The CDR3: CASSFQTGQPYEQYF. CDR3 DNA sequence: TGTGCCAGCAGCTTCCAGACAGGACAGCCCTACGAGCAGTACTTC. V and J are TRBV4-1 and TRBJ2-7, with D perhaps TRBD1 (6 bases). Per germline, CDR1 MGHRA and CDR2 YSYEKL. The CDR3 length is 15 residues.

The V and J genes are TRBV10-3 and TRBJ2-7, with D possibly TRBD2 on 5 matching bases. Germline V gives CDR1 ENHRY, CDR2 SYGVKD. The germline V and J ends were trimmed by 10 bases and 6 bases, with 19 bases remaining between them. The CDR3 totals 13 residues. The CDR3 region has the DNA TGTGCCAACTCCCCGGACTTGTTCGGCGAGCAGTACTTC. Protein sequence: CANSPDLFGEQYF.

With respect to this clone: Other DNA sequences from this sample encode an identical CDR3 as well. This sequence joins TRBV30 and TRBJ1-6; possible D gene TRBD1, 5 bases. The CDR3 has 13 residues. The V gene's germline CDR1 is GTSNPN and CDR2 SVGIG (reference sequence). The germline V and J ends were trimmed by 4 bases and 7 bases, with 11 bases remaining between them. The CDR3 loop is CAWTRTWNSPLHF. CDR3 in DNA: TGTGCCTGGACGCGGACATGGAATTCACCCCTCCACTTT.

This clone has a handful of counts. The V gene is TRBV27, the J gene TRBJ2-1; 9 bases line up with TRBD2. The CDR3 has 16 residues. After removal of 0 bases from V and 2 bases from J, the junction contained 2 bases not matched to a gene. In germline, CDR1 is MNHEY, CDR2 SMNVEV (reference sequence). The CDR3 region is CASSLSVAGAYNEQFF. The CDR3 nucleotides read TGTGCCAGCAGTTTATCGGTAGCGGGGGCCTACAATGAGCAGTTCTTC.

The chain recombines TRBV2 with TRBJ2-5; 8 positions match TRBD2. The V and J ends lost 7 bases and 5 bases, in that order; junction bases with no gene match: 12. Germline V CDR1 and CDR2: SNHLY, FYNNEI. The CDR3 is made up of 15 amino acids. This CDR3 reads CASKTTRGGRETQYF. CDR3 sequence (DNA): TGTGCCAGCAAGACCACACGGGGGGGCCGGGAGACCCAGTACTTC.

The chain links TRBV19 to TRBJ2-3, with 7 bases lining up with TRBD1. Trimming removed 6 bases from V and 2 bases from J; junction bases left unmatched: 29. The CDR3 is 22 amino acids. Germline-derived CDR1 and CDR2 are LNHDA and SQIVND (reference sequence). For the CDR3, the DNA is TGTGCCAGTAGGGACTCTTTCCGCCAACACTCGGGACAGAGTGGCCTCACAGATACGCAGTATTTT. Protein product: CASRDSFRQHSGQSGLTDTQYF.

The sample holds a few counts of this clone. The chain links TRBV4-1 to TRBJ1-4; possibly TRBD1 for D (6 bases). CDR1 and CDR2 (germline): MGHRA, YSYEKL. Trimming took off 1 base at V and 0 bases at J, with 6 bases between the two ends. The CDR3 runs to 15 residues. The CDR3 DNA follows: TGCGCCAGCAGCCAAGGGACAGCAACTAATGAAAAACTGTTTTTT. Protein sequence: CASSQGTATNEKLFF.

This rearrangement joins TRBV7-8 to TRBJ1-5; D not certain. The germline CDR1 and CDR2 sequences are SGHVS and FQNEAQ. Trimming cost V 0 bases and J 5 bases, with 5 bases left between them. The CDR3 has 13 residues. CDR3: CASSLARDQPQHF. The CDR3 DNA is TGTGCCAGCAGCTTAGCTCGAGATCAGCCCCAGCATTTT.

This chain connects TRBV11-3 to TRBJ1-5; no definite D call. The CDR3 spans 13 residues. V shed 0 bases and J shed 5 bases, with 5 bases lying between them. Germline CDR1 reads SGHNT; CDR2 reads YENEEA. DNA of the CDR3: TGTGCCAGCAGCTTAGAAAGGGATCAGCCCCAGCATTTT. Its protein is CASSLERDQPQHF.

This clone is deemed large. The chain combines TRBV14 with TRBJ1-2; D not resolved. V lost 0 bases, J lost 8 bases, and 10 bases lay in between. Germline-derived CDR1 and CDR2 are SGHDN and FVKESK. The CDR3 contains 13 residues. The CDR3 DNA sequence: TGTGCCAGCAGCCAAGAATTTTGGGTCGGCTACACCTTC. This translates into CASSQEFWVGYTF.

By frequency in the sample, this clone is medium-sized. The chain carries TRBV19 and TRBJ1-5; TRBD1 matches at 10 bases. Germline V CDR1 and CDR2: LNHDA, SQIVND (reference sequence). The CDR3 runs 16 residues. V was pared by 1 base and J by 6 bases, with 6 bases of the junction left unmatched. Here the CDR3 reads CASSIVGTGVVQPQHF. The CDR3 region has the DNA TGTGCCAGTAGTATAGTTGGGACAGGGGTCGTTCAGCCCCAGCATTTT.

Only a few counts were recorded for this clone. A junction end diverges from the germline sequence, so it may reflect a read error. This chain links TRBV15 with TRBJ2-7; D uncertain. The CDR3 has 13 residues. CDR1 and CDR2 from the germline V gene are LNHNV and YYDKDF (reference sequence). CDR3 sequence (DNA): TGTGCCACCAGCAGAGATCGTTTGGCAGCATCTAACTTC. It specifies CATSRDRLAASNF.